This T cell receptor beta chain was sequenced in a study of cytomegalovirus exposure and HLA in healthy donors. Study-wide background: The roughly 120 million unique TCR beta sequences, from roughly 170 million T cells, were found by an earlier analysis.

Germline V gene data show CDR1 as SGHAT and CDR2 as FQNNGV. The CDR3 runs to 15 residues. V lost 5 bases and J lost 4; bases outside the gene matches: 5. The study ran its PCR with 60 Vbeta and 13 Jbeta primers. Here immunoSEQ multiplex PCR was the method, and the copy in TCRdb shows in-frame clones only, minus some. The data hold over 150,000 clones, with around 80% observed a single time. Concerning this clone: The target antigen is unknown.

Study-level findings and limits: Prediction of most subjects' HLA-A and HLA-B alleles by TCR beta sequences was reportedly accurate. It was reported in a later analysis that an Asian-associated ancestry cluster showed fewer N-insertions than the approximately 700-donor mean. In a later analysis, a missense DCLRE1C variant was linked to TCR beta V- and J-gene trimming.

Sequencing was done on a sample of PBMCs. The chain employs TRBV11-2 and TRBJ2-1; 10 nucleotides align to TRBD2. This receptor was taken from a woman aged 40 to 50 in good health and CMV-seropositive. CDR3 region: CASSRTSGGYNEQFF. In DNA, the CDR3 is TGTGCCAGCAGCCGGACTAGCGGAGGGTACAATGAGCAGTTCTTC.